A selection of T cell receptor beta chains follows, all from one sample in a study of blood T cell repertoires in COVID-19. Produced via immunoSEQ multiplex PCR; TCRdb's table is partial and in-frame only. The top ten hold less than 15% of the sample, which has a few hundred thousand clones, about 90% seen once. The material sequenced was peripheral blood. Source of these receptors: a woman younger than 30 who had recovered from COVID-19. CDR3s include the opening cysteine and the closing phenylalanine or tryptophan. Fields, in order: V gene, clone size, J gene, D gene, CDR3 protein, CDR3 DNA. D genes are given only for firm matches. Some rows have no size entry. The others give once, few or many, or a class for an expanded clone.

TRBV7-9	once	TRBJ2-3	NA	CASSPAGFTDTQYF	TGTGCCAGCAGCCCGGCGGGATTCACAGATACGCAGTATTTT
TRBV7-2	once	TRBJ1-5	NA	CASSLRVSPVSNQPQHF	TGTGCCAGCAGCTTACGGGTCTCTCCGGTGAGCAATCAGCCCCAGCATTTT
TRBV20-1	NA	TRBJ2-3	TRBD2	CSASSPRGVGGGTDTQYF	TGCAGTGCTAGTTCCCCCCGCGGGGTTGGGGGGGGGACAGATACGCAGTATTTT
TRBV6-4	NA	TRBJ2-3	NA	CASSEELADTQYF	TGTGCCAGCAGCGAGGAACTAGCAGATACGCAGTATTTT
TRBV4-1	NA	TRBJ1-3	TRBD1	CASSQATGGNTIYF	TGCGCCAGCAGCCAAGCGACAGGGGGAAACACCATATATTTT
TRBV4-3	once	TRBJ2-3	TRBD2	CASSPATSTDTQYF	TGCGCCAGCAGCCCCGCGACTAGCACGGATACGCAGTATTTT
TRBV5-6	NA	TRBJ2-1	TRBD2	CASSSRTSGFWEQFF	TGTGCCAGCAGCTCGCGGACTAGCGGCTTTTGGGAGCAGTTCTTC
TRBV27	NA	TRBJ1-2	TRBD1	CASSRITGGFGYTF	TGTGCCAGCAGTCGTATAACAGGGGGATTTGGCTACACCTTC
TRBV30	NA	TRBJ2-7	NA	CAWSVGANEQYF	TGTGCCTGGAGTGTAGGGGCGAACGAGCAGTACTTC
TRBV5-4	NA	TRBJ2-7	TRBD1	CASSQVDRDYEQYF	TGTGCCAGCAGCCAAGTCGACAGGGATTACGAGCAGTACTTC
TRBV13	NA	TRBJ2-1	TRBD2	CASSPTSGRLYEQFF	TGTGCCAGCAGCCCCACTAGCGGGAGGCTCTATGAGCAGTTCTTC
TRBV10-1	NA	TRBJ2-3	TRBD2	CASSDLGLATGSAASHIRDTQYF	TGCGCCAGCAGTGACCTGGGACTAGCCACCGGATCCGCGGCGTCACACATCCGAGATACGCAGTATTTT
TRBV5-5	NA	TRBJ2-1	TRBD2	CASSLAGGGNEQFF	TGTGCCAGCAGCTTGGCGGGAGGGGGGAATGAGCAGTTCTTC
TRBV7-2	NA	TRBJ1-5	NA	CASSLGQGNQPQHF	TGTGCCAGCAGCTTAGGTCAGGGCAATCAGCCCCAGCATTTT
TRBV19	NA	TRBJ2-7	NA	CASSIAEGPFYEQYF	TGTGCCAGTAGTATAGCGGAGGGGCCTTTCTACGAGCAGTACTTC
TRBV6-1	few	TRBJ1-2	NA	CASSDWPAANYGYTF	TGTGCCAGCAGTGATTGGCCGGCGGCTAACTATGGCTACACCTTC
TRBV21-1	few	TRBJ2-1	NA	CASSTQGLAGINEQFF	TGTGCCAGCAGCACCCAGGGACTAGCGGGAATCAATGAGCAGTTCTTC
TRBV19	NA	TRBJ2-5	NA	CASSMATAQTQYF	TGTGCCAGTAGTATGGCGACAGCCCAGACCCAGTACTTC
TRBV4-3	NA	TRBJ2-1	TRBD2	CASSLTSGSSNEQFF	TGCGCCAGCAGCCTGACTAGCGGGAGTTCCAATGAGCAGTTCTTC
TRBV7-9	NA	TRBJ2-7	TRBD1	CASSRPGTGSYEQYF	TGTGCCAGCAGCCGTCCTGGGACAGGGTCCTACGAGCAGTACTTC
TRBV7-9	NA	TRBJ1-1	NA	CASSLWVWGDRHKNTEAFF	TGTGCCAGCAGCTTATGGGTTTGGGGCGATCGGCATAAGAACACTGAAGCTTTCTTT
TRBV5-3	NA	TRBJ1-5	NA	CARSLSGDSNQPQHF	TGTGCCAGAAGCTTATCGGGGGATAGCAATCAGCCCCAGCATTTT
TRBV2	NA	TRBJ2-7	TRBD2	CASSEGGSLDNEQYF	TGTGCCAGCAGTGAGGGCGGGAGCCTGGATAACGAGCAGTACTTC
TRBV4-2	NA	TRBJ1-3	NA	CASSQEVRPSSGNTIYF	TGTGCCAGCAGCCAAGAAGTCCGACCTAGCTCTGGAAACACCATATATTTT
TRBV7-6	NA	TRBJ1-5	TRBD1	CASSTYGQGSYSNQPQHF	TGTGCCAGCAGCACCTATGGACAGGGGTCTTATAGCAATCAGCCCCAGCATTTT
TRBV4-2	NA	TRBJ2-1	NA	CASSPLGGYNEQFF	TGTGCCAGCAGCCCCTTGGGGGGTTACAATGAGCAGTTCTTC
TRBV27	NA	TRBJ2-7	NA	CASSSPGREQYF	TGTGCCAGCAGCTCCCCAGGGCGCGAGCAGTACTTC
TRBV7-8	NA	TRBJ1-2	TRBD1	CASSSLGTGGPPDGYTF	TGTGCCAGCAGCTCCCTCGGGACAGGGGGCCCCCCGGATGGCTACACCTTC
TRBV7-9	NA	TRBJ2-1	NA	CASSLLTGSGNEQFF	TGTGCCAGCAGCTTATTAACAGGGTCCGGCAATGAGCAGTTCTTC
TRBV2	NA	TRBJ2-5	NA	CASSGDRALETQYF	TGTGCCAGCAGTGGTGACAGAGCCCTAGAGACCCAGTACTTC
TRBV6-2/TRBV6-3	NA	TRBJ2-1	NA	CASSRPRPSYNEQFF	TGTGCCAGCAGTCGGCCCAGGCCCTCCTACAATGAGCAGTTCTTC
TRBV6-5	once	TRBJ1-1	NA	CASSTLGEVAFF	TGTGCCAGCAGTACCCTTGGGGAGGTAGCTTTCTTT
TRBV15	once	TRBJ1-1	TRBD1	CATSQRRTGLEAFF	TGTGCCACCAGCCAACGGCGGACAGGGCTTGAAGCTTTCTTT
TRBV27	NA	TRBJ2-1	TRBD1	CASAYLAPKTGGGEQFF	TGTGCCAGCGCTTATTTGGCCCCTAAGACAGGGGGAGGTGAGCAGTTCTTC
TRBV18	NA	TRBJ2-3	NA	CASSQDIRGGADTQYF	TGTGCCAGCTCACAAGACATCCGGGGAGGCGCAGATACGCAGTATTTT
TRBV6-5	NA	TRBJ1-5	NA	CASGAYSNQPQHF	TGTGCCAGCGGGGCTTATAGCAATCAGCCCCAGCATTTT
TRBV19	NA	TRBJ2-1	TRBD2	CASSISGSSYNEQFF	TGTGCCAGTAGTATCAGCGGGAGCTCCTACAATGAGCAGTTCTTC
TRBV27	NA	TRBJ1-2	TRBD1	CASSETGYGYTF	TGTGCCAGCAGTGAGACAGGGTATGGCTACACCTTC
TRBV15	NA	TRBJ2-7	NA	CATSRDIWASEDYEQYF	TGTGCCACCAGCAGAGATATTTGGGCTAGCGAAGACTACGAGCAGTACTTC
TRBV7-3	NA	TRBJ2-1	TRBD2	CASSLGSLAGGEQFF	TGTGCCAGCAGCTTAGGAAGCCTAGCGGGAGGAGAGCAGTTCTTC
TRBV10-3	NA	TRBJ1-2	NA	CAIFEDFYGYTF	TGTGCCATCTTCGAGGACTTCTATGGCTACACCTTC
TRBV7-2	NA	TRBJ1-1	NA	CASSQGGGANTEAFF	TGTGCCAGCAGCCAGGGAGGGGGGGCGAACACTGAAGCTTTCTTT
TRBV12-5	NA	TRBJ2-7	NA	CASGLLSYEQYF	TGTGCTAGTGGTTTGCTCAGCTACGAGCAGTACTTC
TRBV19	few	TRBJ2-7	TRBD1	CASSENRGNEQYF	TGTGCCAGTAGCGAAAACAGGGGCAACGAGCAGTACTTC
TRBV7-8	NA	TRBJ2-3	TRBD2	CASSLSRLAGESDTQYF	TGTGCCAGCAGCTTATCCCGATTAGCGGGAGAATCGGATACGCAGTATTTT
TRBV3-1/TRBV3-2	NA	TRBJ2-1	TRBD1	CASSRDRTYNEQFF	TGTGCCAGCAGCCGGGACAGGACCTACAATGAGCAGTTCTTC
TRBV7-9	NA	TRBJ2-2	NA	CASSSGTGELFF	TGTGCCAGCAGCTCCGGCACCGGGGAGCTGTTTTTT
TRBV4-1	NA	TRBJ1-4	TRBD1	CASLGTGGEKLFF	TGCGCCAGCCTAGGGACAGGGGGCGAAAAACTGTTTTTT
TRBV19	once	TRBJ2-2	NA	CASSIKGVATGELFF	TGTGCCAGTAGTATAAAGGGAGTCGCCACCGGGGAGCTGTTTTTT
TRBV9	NA	TRBJ2-5	NA	CASSVGSYQETQYF	TGTGCCAGCAGCGTTGGGAGTTACCAAGAGACCCAGTACTTC
TRBV10-3	NA	TRBJ1-1	NA	CAISEWVVAGQNTEAFF	TGTGCCATCAGTGAATGGGTGGTCGCGGGGCAGAACACTGAAGCTTTCTTT
TRBV12-5	NA	TRBJ2-5	NA	CASGLVHGTIGETQYF	TGTGCTAGTGGTTTGGTACACGGGACAATAGGAGAGACCCAGTACTTC
TRBV6-1	many	TRBJ1-4	NA	CASSEIGGGNEKLFF	TGTGCCAGCAGTGAAATCGGGGGAGGTAATGAAAAACTGTTTTTT
TRBV29-1	NA	TRBJ1-2	NA	CSAVAGYGYTF	TGCAGCGCAGTCGCAGGTTATGGCTACACCTTC
TRBV19	NA	TRBJ2-2	TRBD1	CASTDRGKPGELFF	TGTGCCAGTACCGACAGGGGAAAGCCCGGGGAGCTGTTTTTT